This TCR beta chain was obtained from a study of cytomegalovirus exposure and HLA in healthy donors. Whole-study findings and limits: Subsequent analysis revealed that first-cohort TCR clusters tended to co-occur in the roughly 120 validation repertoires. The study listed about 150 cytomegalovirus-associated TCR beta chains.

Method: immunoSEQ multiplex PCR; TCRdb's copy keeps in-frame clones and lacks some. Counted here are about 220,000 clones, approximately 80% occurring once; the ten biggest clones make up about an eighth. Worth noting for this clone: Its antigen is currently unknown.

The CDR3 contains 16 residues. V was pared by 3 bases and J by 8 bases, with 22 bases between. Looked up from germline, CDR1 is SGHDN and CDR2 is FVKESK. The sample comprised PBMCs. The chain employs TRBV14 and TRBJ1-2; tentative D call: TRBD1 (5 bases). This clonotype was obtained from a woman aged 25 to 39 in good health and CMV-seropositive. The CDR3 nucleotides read TGTGCCAGCAGCCAGGCCGGGGGACTTCTATTGGAAGGCTACACCTTC. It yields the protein CASSQAGGLLLEGYTF.